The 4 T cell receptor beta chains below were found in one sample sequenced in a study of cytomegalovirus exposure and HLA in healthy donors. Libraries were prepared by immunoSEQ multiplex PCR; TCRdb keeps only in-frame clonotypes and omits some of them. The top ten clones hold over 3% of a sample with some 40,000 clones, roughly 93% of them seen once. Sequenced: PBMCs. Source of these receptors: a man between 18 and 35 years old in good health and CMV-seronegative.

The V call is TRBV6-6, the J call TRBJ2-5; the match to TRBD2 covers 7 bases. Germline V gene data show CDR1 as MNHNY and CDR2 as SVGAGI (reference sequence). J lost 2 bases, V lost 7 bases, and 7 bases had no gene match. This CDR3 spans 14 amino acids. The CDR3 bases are TGTGCCAGCATCCCCACGGGGGGTCAAGAGACCCAGTACTTC. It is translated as CASIPTGGQETQYF.

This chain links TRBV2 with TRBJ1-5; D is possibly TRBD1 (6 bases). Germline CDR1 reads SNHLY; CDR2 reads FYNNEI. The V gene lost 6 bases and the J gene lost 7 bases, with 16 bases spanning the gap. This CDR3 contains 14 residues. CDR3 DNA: TGTGCCAGCAGGGTGACAGGTGGGCGACAGCCCCAGCATTTT. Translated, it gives CASRVTGGRQPQHF.

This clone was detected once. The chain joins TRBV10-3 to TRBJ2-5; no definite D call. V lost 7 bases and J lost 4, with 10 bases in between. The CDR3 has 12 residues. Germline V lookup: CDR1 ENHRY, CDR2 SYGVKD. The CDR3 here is CAITGLGETQYF. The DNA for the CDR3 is TGTGCCATCACGGGTTTAGGAGAGACCCAGTACTTC.

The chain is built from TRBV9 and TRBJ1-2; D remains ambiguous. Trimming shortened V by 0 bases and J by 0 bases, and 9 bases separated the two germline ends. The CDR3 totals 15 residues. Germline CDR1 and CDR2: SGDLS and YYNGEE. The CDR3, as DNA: TGTGCCAGCAGCGTAGGTCGAGCTTCTAACTATGGCTACACCTTC. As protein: CASSVGRASNYGYTF. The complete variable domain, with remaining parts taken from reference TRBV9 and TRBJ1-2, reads DSGVTQTPKHLITATGQRVTLRCSPRSGDLSVYWYQQSLDQGLQFLIQYYNGEERAKGNILERFSAQQFPDLHSELNLSSLELGDSALYFCASSVGRASNYGYTFGSGTRLTVV.